Sequencing of this T cell receptor beta chain was carried out in a study of T cells in Graves' hyperthyroidism and ophthalmopathy. Notes on the study in general: In the analysis, a 13 V-J model separated ophthalmopathy from stable hyperthyroidism.

This clonotype was recorded at least ten times. Its matching antigen is unknown. Using RNA transcripts as the source, TCR beta CDR3 regions were amplified. When the TCR CDR3 underwent first-round RT-PCR, the HTBI primer set was used. TCRdb processed the multiplex PCR reads anew with MiXCR; each CDR3 protein has one entry. The sample yields 600,000 to 650,000 distinct CDR3 sequences, around 15% seen once. The V end was cut by 0 bases, the J end by 2 bases, with 6 bases between. Per the germline V gene, CDR1 is KGHDR and CDR2 is SFDVKD. The CDR3 has 14 residues. The chain joins TRBV24-1 to TRBJ1-2; tentatively, D is TRBD1 (6 bases). Input material: blood. The receptor was derived from a woman aged 25 to 39 with Graves' hyperthyroidism. The CDR3 reads CATSDLGGNYGYTF. CDR3 nucleotides: TGTGCCACCAGTGATTTGGGGGGCAACTATGGCTACACCTTC.